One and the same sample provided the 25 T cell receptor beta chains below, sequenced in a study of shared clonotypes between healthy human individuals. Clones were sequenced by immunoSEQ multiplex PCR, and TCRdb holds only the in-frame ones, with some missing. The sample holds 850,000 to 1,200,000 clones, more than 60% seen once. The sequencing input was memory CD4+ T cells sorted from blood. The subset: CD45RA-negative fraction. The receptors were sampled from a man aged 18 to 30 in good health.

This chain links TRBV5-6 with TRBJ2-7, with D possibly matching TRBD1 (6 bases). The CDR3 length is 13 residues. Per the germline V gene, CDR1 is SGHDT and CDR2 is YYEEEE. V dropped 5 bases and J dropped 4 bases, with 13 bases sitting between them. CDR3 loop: CASRDRTVYEQYF. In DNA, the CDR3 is TGTGCCAGCAGGGATAGGACAGTATACGAGCAGTACTTC.

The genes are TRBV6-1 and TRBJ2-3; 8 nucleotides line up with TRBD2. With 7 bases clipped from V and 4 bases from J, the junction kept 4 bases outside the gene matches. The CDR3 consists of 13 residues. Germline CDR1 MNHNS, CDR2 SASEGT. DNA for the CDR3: TGTGCCAGCAAGAGCGGGAGATCAGATACGCAGTATTTT. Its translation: CASKSGRSDTQYF.

CDR3 protein: CASSVRGQGTYGYTF. CDR3 DNA: TGTGCCAGCAGTGTTAGAGGACAGGGGACGTATGGCTACACCTTC. This rearrangement joins TRBV6-1 to TRBJ1-2, with 9 bases identical to TRBD1. Unmatched junction bases numbered 8, after V lost 4 bases and J lost 5 bases. Germline CDR1 MNHNS, CDR2 SASEGT. CDR3 length: 15 residues.

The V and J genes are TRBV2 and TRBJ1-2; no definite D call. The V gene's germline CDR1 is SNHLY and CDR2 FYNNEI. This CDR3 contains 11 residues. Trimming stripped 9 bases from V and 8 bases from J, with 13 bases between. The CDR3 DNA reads TGTGCCAGTAGCGGTGCGGTGGGCTACACCTTC. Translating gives CASSGAVGYTF.

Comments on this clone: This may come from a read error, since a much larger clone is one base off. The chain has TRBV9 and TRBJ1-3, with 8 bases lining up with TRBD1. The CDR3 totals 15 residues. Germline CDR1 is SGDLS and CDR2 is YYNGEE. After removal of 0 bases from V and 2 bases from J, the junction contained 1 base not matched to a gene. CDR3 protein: CASSVATGAGNTIYF. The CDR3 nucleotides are TGTGCCAGCAGCGTAGCGACAGGGGCTGGAAACACCATATATTTT.

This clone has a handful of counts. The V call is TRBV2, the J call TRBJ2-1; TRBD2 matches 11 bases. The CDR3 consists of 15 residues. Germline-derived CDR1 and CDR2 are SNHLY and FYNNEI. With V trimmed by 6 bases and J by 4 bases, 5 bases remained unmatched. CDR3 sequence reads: CASRKGLAAYNEQFF. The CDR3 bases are TGTGCCAGCAGGAAGGGACTAGCGGCTTACAATGAGCAGTTCTTC.

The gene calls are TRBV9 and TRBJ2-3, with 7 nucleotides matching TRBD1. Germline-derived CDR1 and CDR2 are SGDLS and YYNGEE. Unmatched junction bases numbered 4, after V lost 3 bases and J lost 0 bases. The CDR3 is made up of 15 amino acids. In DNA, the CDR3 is TGTGCCAGCAGCGAACAGGGGATTAGCACAGATACGCAGTATTTT. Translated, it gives CASSEQGISTDTQYF.

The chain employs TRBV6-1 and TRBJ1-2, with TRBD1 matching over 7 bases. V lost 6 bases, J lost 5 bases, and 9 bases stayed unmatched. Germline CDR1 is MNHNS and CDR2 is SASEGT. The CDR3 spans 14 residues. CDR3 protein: CASSLTGTEYGYTF. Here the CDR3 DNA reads TGTGCCAGCAGCCTGACCGGGACAGAATATGGCTACACCTTC.

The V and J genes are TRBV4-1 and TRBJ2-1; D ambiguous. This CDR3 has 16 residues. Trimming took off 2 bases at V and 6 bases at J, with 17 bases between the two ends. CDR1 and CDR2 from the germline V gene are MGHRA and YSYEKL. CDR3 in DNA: TGCGCCAGCAGCCAACCCTCCTTGAACCTCGCCAATGAGCAGTTCTTC. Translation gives CASSQPSLNLANEQFF.

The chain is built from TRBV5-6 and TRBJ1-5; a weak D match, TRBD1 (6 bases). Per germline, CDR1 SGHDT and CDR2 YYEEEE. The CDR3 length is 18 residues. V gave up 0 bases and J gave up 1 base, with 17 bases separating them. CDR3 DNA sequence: TGTGCCAGCAGCTTGGGACACGGGGGGGCAGAGAGCAATCAGCCCCAGCATTTT. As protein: CASSLGHGGAESNQPQHF.

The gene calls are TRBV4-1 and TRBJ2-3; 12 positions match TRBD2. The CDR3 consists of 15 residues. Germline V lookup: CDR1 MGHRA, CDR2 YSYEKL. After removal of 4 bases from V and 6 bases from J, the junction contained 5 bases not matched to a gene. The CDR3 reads CASSRRLAGDDTQYF. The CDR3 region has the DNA TGCGCCAGCAGCCGCAGACTAGCGGGAGATGATACGCAGTATTTT.

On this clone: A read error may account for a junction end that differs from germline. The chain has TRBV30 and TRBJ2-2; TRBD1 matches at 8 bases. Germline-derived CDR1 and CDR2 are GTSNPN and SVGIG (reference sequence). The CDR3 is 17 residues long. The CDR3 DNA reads TGTGCCTGGAGTGCCGACAGGGGATCAATATGGGCCGGGGAGCTGCTTTTT. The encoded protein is CAWSADRGSIWAGELLF.

CDR3 sequence: CASSFRGGLGKNIQYF. The DNA of the CDR3 is TGTGCCAGCAGCTTCAGAGGGGGTCTCGGCAAAAACATTCAGTACTTC. The V gene is TRBV7-8, the J gene TRBJ2-4, with D maybe TRBD1 (6 bases). The CDR3 extends over 16 amino acids. From germline, CDR1 is SGHVS and CDR2 FQNEAQ. Trimming left V 3 bases short and J 3 bases short, with 15 bases between.

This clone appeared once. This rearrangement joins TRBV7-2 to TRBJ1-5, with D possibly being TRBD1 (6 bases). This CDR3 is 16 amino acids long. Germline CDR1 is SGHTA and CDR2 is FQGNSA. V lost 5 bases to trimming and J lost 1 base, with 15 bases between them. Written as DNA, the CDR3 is TGTGCCAGCAGCAAAGGGGGGCTTAGAAGCAATCAGCCCCAGCATTTT. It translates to CASSKGGLRSNQPQHF. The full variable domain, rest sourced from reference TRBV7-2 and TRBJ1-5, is GAGVSQSPSNKVTEKGKDVELRCDPISGHTALYWYRQSLGQGLEFLIYFQGNSAPDKSGLPSDRFSAERTGGSVSTLTIQRTQQEDSAVYLCASSKGGLRSNQPQHFGDGTRLSIL.

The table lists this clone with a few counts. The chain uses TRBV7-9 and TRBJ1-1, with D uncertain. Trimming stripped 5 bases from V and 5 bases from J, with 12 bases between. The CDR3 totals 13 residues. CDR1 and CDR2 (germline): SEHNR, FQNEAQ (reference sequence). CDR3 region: CASSPPSRTEAFF. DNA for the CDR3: TGTGCCAGCAGCCCCCCGTCCCGAACTGAAGCTTTCTTT.

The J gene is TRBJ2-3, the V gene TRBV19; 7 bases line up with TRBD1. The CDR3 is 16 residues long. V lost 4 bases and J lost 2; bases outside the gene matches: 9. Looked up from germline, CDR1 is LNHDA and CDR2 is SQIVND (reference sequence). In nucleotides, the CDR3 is TGTGCCAGTAGTACCCTCTCCGGGACAGCCACAGATACGCAGTATTTT. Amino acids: CASSTLSGTATDTQYF.

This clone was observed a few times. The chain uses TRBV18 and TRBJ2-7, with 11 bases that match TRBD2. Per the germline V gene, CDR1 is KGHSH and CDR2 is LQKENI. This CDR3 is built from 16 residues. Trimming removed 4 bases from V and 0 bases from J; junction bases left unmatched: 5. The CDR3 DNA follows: TGTGCCAGCTCACGCGGGACTAGCGGAACCTCCTACGAGCAGTACTTC. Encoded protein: CASSRGTSGTSYEQYF.

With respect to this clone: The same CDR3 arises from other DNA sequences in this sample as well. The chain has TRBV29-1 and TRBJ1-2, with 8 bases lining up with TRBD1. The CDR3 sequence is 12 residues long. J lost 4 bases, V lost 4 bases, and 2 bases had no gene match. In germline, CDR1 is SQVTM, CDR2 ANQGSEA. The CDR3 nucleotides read TGCAGCGTTGGAACAGGGGGCTATGGCTACACCTTC. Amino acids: CSVGTGGYGYTF.

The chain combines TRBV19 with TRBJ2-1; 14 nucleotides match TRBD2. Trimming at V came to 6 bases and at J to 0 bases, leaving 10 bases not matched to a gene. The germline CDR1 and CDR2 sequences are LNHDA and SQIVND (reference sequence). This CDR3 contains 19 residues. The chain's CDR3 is CASRKQGLAGEGSYNEQFF. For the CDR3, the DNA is TGTGCCAGTAGAAAACAGGGACTAGCGGGAGAAGGCTCCTACAATGAGCAGTTCTTC.

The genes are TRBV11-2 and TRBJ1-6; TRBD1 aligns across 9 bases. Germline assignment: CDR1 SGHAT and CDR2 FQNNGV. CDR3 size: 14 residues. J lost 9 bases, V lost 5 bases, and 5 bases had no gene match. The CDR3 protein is CASSETGGISPLHF. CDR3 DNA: TGTGCCAGCAGCGAGACAGGGGGAATTTCACCCCTCCACTTT. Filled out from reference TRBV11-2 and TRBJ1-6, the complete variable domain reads EAGVAQSPRYKIIEKRQSVAFWCNPISGHATLYWYQQILGQGPKLLIQFQNNGVVDDSQLPKDRFSAERLKGVDSTLKIQPAKLEDSAVYLCASSETGGISPLHFGNGTRLTVT.

The CDR3 loop is CASSLAAGASYNEQFF. In DNA form, the CDR3 reads TGTGCCAGCAGCTTGGCGGCGGGGGCCTCCTACAATGAGCAGTTCTTC. The genes are TRBV5-4 and TRBJ2-1, with TRBD2 as a possible D gene (7 bases). The CDR3 loop spans 16 amino acids. The V and J ends lost 0 bases and 0 bases respectively, with 10 bases between them. Germline V gives CDR1 SGHNT, CDR2 YYREEE (reference sequence).

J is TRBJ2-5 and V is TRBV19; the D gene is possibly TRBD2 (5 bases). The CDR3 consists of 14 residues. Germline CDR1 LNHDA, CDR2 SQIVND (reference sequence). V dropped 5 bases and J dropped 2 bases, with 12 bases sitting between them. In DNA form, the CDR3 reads TGTGCCAGTAGTTCCCGGGGTTTTCAAGAGACCCAGTACTTC. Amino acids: CASSSRGFQETQYF. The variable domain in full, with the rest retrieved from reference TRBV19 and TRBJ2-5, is DGGITQSPKYLFRKEGQNVTLSCEQNLNHDAMYWYRQDPGQGLRLIYYSQIVNDFQKGDIAEGYSVSREKKESFPLTVTSAQKNPTAFYLCASSSRGFQETQYFGPGTRLLVL.

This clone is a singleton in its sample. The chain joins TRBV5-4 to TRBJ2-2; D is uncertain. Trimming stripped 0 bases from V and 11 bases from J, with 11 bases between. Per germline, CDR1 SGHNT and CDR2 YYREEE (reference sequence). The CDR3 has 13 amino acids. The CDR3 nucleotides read TGTGCCAGCAGCTTGGCCGCCCCCTCCGAGCTGTTTTTT. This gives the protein CASSLAAPSELFF.

In DNA, the CDR3 is TGTGCCAGTAGTATGGGACGTCAAGAGACCCAGTACTTC. Protein product: CASSMGRQETQYF. The chain uses TRBV19 and TRBJ2-5, with D perhaps TRBD1 or TRBD2 (5 bases each). V was shortened by 3 bases and J by 2 bases, with 7 bases between the two germline ends. Per the germline V gene, CDR1 is LNHDA and CDR2 is SQIVND (reference sequence). CDR3 length equals 13 residues.

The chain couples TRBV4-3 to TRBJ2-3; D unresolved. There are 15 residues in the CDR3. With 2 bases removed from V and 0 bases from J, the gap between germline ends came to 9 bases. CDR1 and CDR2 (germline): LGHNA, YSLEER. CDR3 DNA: TGCGCCAGCAGCCAAAGATGGCGTAGCACAGATACGCAGTATTTT. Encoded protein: CASSQRWRSTDTQYF.